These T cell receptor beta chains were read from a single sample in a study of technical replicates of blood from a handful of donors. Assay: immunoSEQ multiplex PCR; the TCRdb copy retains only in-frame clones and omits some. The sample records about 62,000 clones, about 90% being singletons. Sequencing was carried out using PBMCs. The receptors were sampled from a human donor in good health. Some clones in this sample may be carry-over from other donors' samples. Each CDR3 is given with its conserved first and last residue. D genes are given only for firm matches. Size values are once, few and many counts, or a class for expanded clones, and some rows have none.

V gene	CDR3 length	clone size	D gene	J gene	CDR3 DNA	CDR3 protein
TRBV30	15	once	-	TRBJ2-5	TGTGCCTGGAGTTTGGTTCAGGGTTTAGGCGAGACCCAGTACTTC	CAWSLVQGLGETQYF
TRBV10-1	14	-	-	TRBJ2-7	TGCGCCAGCAGTGTGGCTAGCGACTCCTACGAGCAGTACTTC	CASSVASDSYEQYF
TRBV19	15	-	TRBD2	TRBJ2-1	TGTGCCAGTAGCCGTTCGGGGACTAGCTTAGGTGAGCAGTTCTTC	CASSRSGTSLGEQFF
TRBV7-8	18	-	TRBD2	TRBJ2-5	TGTGCCAGCAGCAAAACTCCGGGACTAGCGGGGGGACAAGAGACCCAGTACTTC	CASSKTPGLAGGQETQYF
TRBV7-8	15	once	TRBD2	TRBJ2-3	TGTGCCAGCAGCCCGGGACTAGCCCGGCTCGATACGCAGTATTTT	CASSPGLARLDTQYF
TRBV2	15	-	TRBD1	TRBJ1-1	TGTGCCAGCAGTCGACAGGGGATGGGGAACACTGAAGCTTTCTTT	CASSRQGMGNTEAFF
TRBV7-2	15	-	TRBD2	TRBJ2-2	TGTGCCAGCAGGAGCGGGACCTCCATTGGCGGGGAGCTGTTTTTT	CASRSGTSIGGELFF
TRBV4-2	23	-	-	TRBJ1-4	TGTGCCAGCAGCCAGGATATTGGGATGACAGGACCTAACACCCATGGGGCTAATGAAAAACTGTTTTTT	CASSQDIGMTGPNTHGANEKLFF
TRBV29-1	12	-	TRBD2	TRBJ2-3	TGCAGCTCACGGACTAGCGGAAATACGCAGTATTTT	CSSRTSGNTQYF
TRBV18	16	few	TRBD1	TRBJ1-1	TGTGCCAGCTCACGGGGACAGGGGATGGGAAACACTGAAGCTTTCTTT	CASSRGQGMGNTEAFF
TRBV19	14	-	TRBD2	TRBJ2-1	TGTGCCAGTAGTGCCGCGGGAGCGGGGGCTGAGCAGTTCTTC	CASSAAGAGAEQFF
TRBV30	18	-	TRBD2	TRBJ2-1	TGTGCCTGGGGGAACCTAGACAGCGGGATTAGCCTAGGCAATGAGCAGTTCTTC	CAWGNLDSGISLGNEQFF
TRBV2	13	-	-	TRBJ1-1	TGTGCCAGCAGTGGAGGGGGGAGGGCTGAAGCTTTCTTT	CASSGGGRAEAFF
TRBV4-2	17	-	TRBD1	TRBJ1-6	TGTGCCAGCAGCCCGACAGGGCAGAGCTCCTATAATTCACCCCTCCACTTT	CASSPTGQSSYNSPLHF
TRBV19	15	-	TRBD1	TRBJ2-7	TGTGCCAGTAGTGTCTCCGGGACAGGGGCCTACGAGCAGTACTTC	CASSVSGTGAYEQYF
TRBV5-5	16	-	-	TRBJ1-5	TGTGCCAGCAGCCCGACAGGAGATCCTAGCAATCAGCCCCAGCATTTT	CASSPTGDPSNQPQHF
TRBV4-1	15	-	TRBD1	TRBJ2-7	TGCGCCAGCAGCCAAGAAGACAGGGTGCTCTACGAGCAGTACTTC	CASSQEDRVLYEQYF
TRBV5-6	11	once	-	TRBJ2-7	TGTGCCAGCAGCCGGAGGCACGAGCAGTACTTC	CASSRRHEQYF
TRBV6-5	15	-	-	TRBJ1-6	TGTGCCAGCAGTTACTCGGCGACAGCTAATTCACCCCTCCACTTT	CASSYSATANSPLHF
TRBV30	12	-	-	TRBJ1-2	TGTGCCTGGAGTGCGGGGGGAGGTGGCTACACCTTC	CAWSAGGGGYTF
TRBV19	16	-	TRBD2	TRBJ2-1	TGTGCCAGTAATAGGCTAGCGGGGGCCGGAAACAATGAGCAGTTCTTC	CASNRLAGAGNNEQFF
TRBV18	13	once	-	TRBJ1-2	TGTGCCAGCTCACCAAACATAAACTATGGCTACACCTTC	CASSPNINYGYTF
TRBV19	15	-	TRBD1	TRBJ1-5	TGTGCCAGTAGTCCCCAGACAGGGGGCGGGCAGCCCCAGCATTTT	CASSPQTGGGQPQHF
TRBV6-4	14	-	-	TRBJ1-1	TGTGCCAGACGAAGGGGCAGGGGTGCCACTGAAGCTTTCTTT	CARRRGRGATEAFF
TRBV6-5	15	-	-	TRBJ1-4	TGTGCCAGCAGCCATGGCCTAGCAACTAATGAAAAACTGTTTTTT	CASSHGLATNEKLFF
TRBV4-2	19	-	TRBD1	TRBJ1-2	TGTGCCAGCAGCCAATTAATATTCGTCCGGGACAGGACAGACTATGGCTACACCTTC	CASSQLIFVRDRTDYGYTF
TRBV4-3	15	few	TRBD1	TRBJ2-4	TGCGCCAGCAGCCGTACCGGGACAGGGAATGACATTCAGTACTTC	CASSRTGTGNDIQYF
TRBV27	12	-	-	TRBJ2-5	TGTGCCAGCACTCACCCCGGGTGGGCCCAGTACTTC	CASTHPGWAQYF
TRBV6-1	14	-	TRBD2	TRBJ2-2	TGTGCCAGCAGCTACGGGGGGGAGACCGGGGAGCTGTTTTTT	CASSYGGETGELFF
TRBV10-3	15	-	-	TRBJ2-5	TGTGCCATCAGTGACCCGCGGGGCCCTGGGGAGACCCAGTACTTC	CAISDPRGPGETQYF
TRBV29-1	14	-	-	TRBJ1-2	TGCAGCGTTGGAACCCCTGGGCGTAACTATGGCTACACCTTC	CSVGTPGRNYGYTF
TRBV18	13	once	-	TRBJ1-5	TGTGCCAGCTCACCAACGGGGAGTCAGCCCCAGCATTTT	CASSPTGSQPQHF
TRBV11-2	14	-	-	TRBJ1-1	TGTGCCAGCAGCGCAGCCCGACAGAACACTGAAGCTTTCTTT	CASSAARQNTEAFF
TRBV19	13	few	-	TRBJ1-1	TGTGCCAGTAGTACCCCAGGGGACACTGAAGCTTTCTTT	CASSTPGDTEAFF
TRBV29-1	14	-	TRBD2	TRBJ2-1	TGCAGCGTTGACACTAGCGGGAAGTACAATGAGCAGTTCTTC	CSVDTSGKYNEQFF
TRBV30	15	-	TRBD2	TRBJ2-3	TGTGCCTGGAGTGTACAACTAGCGGCCACAGATACGCAGTATTTT	CAWSVQLAATDTQYF
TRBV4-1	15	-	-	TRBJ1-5	TGCGCCAGCAGCCCGACACGGGACTCGGGTCAGCCCCAGCATTTT	CASSPTRDSGQPQHF
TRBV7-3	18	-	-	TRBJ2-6	TGTGCCAGCAGCCAGGGGACCCCGCTAGGCTCTGGGGCCAACGTCCTGACTTTC	CASSQGTPLGSGANVLTF
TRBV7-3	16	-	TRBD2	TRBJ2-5	TGTGCCAGCAGCCCTGGAAGCGGGGGTTGGGGAGAGACCCAGTACTTC	CASSPGSGGWGETQYF
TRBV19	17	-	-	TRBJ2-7	TGTGCCAGTAGTATAGACCCCCGGAGGACCACACAGCTGGAGCAGTACTTC	CASSIDPRRTTQLEQYF
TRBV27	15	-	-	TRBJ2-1	TGTGCCAGCAGTTTAAACCCCCTTTTAGGGGTCGAGCAGTTCTTC	CASSLNPLLGVEQFF
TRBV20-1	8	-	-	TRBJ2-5	TGCAAACCCCCCAGGCGATACTTC	CKPPRRYF
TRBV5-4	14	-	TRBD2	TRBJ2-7	TGTGCCAGCAGCTTGGGCGGGGGGTCCTACGAGCAGTACTTC	CASSLGGGSYEQYF
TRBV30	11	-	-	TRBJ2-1	TGTGCCTGGAGTGTACGTAGTGAGCAGTTCTTC	CAWSVRSEQFF
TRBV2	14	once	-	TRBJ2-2	TGTGCCACCGAGGACGGGACGAACACCGGGGAGCTGTTTTTT	CATEDGTNTGELFF
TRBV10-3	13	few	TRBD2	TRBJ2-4	TGTGCCATCAGAGGGACTAGCGGAACAGGAGTTACTTTC	CAIRGTSGTGVTF
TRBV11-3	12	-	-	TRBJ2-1	TGTGCCAGCAGCTTAGATAGCAATGAGCAGTTCTTC	CASSLDSNEQFF
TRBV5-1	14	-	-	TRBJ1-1	TGCGCCAGCAGCTTGGACACCATGAACACTGAAGCTTTCTTT	CASSLDTMNTEAFF